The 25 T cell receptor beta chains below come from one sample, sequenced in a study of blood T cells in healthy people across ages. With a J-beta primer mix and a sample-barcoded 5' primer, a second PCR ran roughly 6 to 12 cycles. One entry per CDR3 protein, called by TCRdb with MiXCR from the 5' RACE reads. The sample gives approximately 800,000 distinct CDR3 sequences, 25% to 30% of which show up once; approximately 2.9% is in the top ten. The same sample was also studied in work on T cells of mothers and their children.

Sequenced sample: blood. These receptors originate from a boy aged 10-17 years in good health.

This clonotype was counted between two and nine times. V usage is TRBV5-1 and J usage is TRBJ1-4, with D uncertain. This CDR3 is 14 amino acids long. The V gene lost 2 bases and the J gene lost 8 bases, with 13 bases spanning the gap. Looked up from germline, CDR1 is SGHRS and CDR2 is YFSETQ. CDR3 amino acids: CASSLGRVEEKLFF. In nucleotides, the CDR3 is TGCGCCAGCAGCTTAGGACGAGTGGAGGAAAAACTGTTTTTT.

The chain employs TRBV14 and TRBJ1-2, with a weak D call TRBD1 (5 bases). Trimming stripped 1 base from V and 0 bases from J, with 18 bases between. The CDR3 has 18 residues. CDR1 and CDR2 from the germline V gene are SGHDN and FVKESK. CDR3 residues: CASSQAIPGSTANYGYTF. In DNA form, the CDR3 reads TGTGCCAGCAGCCAAGCTATCCCAGGGTCTACAGCTAACTATGGCTACACCTTC.

CDR3 residues: CASSYSPGAGSYEQYF. CDR3 sequence (DNA): TGTGCCAGCAGTTACTCTCCAGGGGCAGGATCCTACGAGCAGTACTTC. This chain uses TRBV6-5 with TRBJ2-7; tentatively, D is TRBD1 (6 bases). This CDR3 has 16 amino acids. The germline CDR1 and CDR2 sequences are MNHEY and SVGAGI. V lost 0 bases and J 1 base, leaving 13 bases between the germline ends.

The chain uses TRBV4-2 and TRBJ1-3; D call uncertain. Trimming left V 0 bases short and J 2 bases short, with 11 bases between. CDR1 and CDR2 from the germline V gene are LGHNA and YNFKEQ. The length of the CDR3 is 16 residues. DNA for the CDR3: TGTGCCAGCAGCCAAGACCGTAGGAGGACTGGAAACACCATATATTTT. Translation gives CASSQDRRRTGNTIYF.

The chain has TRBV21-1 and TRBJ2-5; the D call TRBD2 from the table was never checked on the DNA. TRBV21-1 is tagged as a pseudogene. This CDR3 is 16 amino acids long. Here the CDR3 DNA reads TGTGCCAGCAGCAAATCCGGGACTAGCGGACAAGAGACCCAGTACTTC. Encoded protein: CASSKSGTSGQETQYF.

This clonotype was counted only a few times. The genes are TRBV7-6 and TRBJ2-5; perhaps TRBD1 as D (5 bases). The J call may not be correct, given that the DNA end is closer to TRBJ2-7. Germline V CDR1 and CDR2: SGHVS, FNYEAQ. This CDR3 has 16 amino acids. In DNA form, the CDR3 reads TGTGCCAGCAGCTTATTCGCGGCAGGGATAGTGGGCGAGCAGTACTTC. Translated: CASSLFAAGIVGEQYF.

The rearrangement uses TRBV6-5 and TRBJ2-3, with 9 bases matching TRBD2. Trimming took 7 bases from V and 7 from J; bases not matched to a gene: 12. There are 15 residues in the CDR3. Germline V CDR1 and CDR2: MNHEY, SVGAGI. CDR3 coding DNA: TGTGCCAGCACCCCGGTTAGCGGGGGTGGAAATACGCAGTATTTT. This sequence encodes CASTPVSGGGNTQYF.

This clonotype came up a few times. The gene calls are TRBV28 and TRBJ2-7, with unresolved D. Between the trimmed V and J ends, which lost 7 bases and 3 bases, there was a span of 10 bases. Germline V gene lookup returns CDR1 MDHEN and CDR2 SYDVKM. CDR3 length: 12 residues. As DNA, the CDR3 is TGTGCCAGCAAACCAGCGAGCTACGAGCAGTACTTC. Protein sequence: CASKPASYEQYF.

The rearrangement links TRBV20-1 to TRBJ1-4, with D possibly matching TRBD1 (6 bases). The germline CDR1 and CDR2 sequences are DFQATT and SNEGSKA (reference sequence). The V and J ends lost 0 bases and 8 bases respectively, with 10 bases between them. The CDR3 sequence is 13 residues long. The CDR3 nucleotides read TGCAGTGCTAGAGATACAGGGCGCGAAAAACTGTTTTTT. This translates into CSARDTGREKLFF.

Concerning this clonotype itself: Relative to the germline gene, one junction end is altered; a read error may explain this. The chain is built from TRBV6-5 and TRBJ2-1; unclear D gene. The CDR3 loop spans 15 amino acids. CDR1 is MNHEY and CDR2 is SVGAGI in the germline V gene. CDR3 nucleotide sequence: TGTACCAGCAGTTACTCGATGGTCAGCCACAATGAGCAGTTCTTC. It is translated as CTSSYSMVSHNEQFF.

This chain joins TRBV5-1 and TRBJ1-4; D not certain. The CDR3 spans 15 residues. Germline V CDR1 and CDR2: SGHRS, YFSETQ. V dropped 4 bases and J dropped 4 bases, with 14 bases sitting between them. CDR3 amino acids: CASSLVGSSNEKLFF. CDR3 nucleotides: TGCGCCAGCAGCCTGGTCGGGAGCAGTAATGAAAAACTGTTTTTT.

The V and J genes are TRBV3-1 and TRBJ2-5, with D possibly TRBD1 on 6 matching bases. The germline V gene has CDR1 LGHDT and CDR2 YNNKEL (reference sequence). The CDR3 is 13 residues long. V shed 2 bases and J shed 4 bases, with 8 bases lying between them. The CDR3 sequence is CASSQRQAETQYF. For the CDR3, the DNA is TGTGCCAGCAGCCAACGACAGGCAGAGACCCAGTACTTC.

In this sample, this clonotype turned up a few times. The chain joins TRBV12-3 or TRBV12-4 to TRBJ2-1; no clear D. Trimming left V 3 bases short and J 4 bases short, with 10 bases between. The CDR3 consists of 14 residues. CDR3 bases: TGTGCCAGCAGTTTTGCAGGAGTTTACAATGAGCAGTTCTTC. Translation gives CASSFAGVYNEQFF.

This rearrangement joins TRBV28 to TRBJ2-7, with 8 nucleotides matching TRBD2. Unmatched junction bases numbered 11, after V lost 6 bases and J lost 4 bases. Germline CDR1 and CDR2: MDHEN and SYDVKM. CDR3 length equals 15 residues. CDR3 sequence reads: CASSRVGGAAYEQYF. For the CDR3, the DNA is TGTGCCAGCAGCCGAGTCGGGGGGGCGGCTTACGAGCAGTACTTC.

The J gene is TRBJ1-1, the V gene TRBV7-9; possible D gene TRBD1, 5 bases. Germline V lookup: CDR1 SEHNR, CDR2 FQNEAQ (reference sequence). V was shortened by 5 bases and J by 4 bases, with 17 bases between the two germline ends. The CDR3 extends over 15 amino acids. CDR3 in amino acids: CASSPGQEGTTEAFF. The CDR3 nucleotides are TGTGCCAGCAGCCCAGGCCAGGAGGGGACCACTGAAGCTTTCTTT.

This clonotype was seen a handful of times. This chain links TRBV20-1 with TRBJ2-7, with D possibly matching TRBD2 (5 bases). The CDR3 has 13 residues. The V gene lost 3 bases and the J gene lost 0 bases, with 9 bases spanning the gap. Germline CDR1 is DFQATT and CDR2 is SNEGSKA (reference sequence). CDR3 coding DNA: TGCAGTGCTAGGTGGGCGGGCTCCTACGAGCAGTACTTC. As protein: CSARWAGSYEQYF.

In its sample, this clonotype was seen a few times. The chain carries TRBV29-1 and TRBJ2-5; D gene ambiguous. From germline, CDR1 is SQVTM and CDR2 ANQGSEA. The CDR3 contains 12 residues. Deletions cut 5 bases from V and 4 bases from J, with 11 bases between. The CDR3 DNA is TGCAGCGTTCGGCTAGTGGCAGAGACCCAGTACTTC. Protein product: CSVRLVAETQYF.

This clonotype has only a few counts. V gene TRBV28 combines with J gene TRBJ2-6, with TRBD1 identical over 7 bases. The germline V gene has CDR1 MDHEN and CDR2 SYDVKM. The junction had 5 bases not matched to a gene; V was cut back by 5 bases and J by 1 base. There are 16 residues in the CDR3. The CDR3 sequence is CASSDRAFSGANVLTF. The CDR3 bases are TGTGCCAGCAGTGACAGGGCTTTTTCTGGGGCCAACGTCCTGACTTTC.

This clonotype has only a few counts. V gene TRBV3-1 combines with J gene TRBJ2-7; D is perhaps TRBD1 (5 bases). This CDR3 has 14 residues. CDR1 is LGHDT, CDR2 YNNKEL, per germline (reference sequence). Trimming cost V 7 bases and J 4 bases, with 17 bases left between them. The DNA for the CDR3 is TGTGCCAGCATCAAAAGTGGGGCTACATACGAGCAGTACTTC. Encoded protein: CASIKSGATYEQYF.

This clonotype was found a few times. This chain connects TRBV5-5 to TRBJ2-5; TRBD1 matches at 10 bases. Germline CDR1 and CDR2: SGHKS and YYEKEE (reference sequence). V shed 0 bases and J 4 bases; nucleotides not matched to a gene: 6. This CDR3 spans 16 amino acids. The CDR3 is CASSLDRDRGRETQYF. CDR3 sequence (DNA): TGTGCCAGCAGCTTGGACCGGGACAGGGGTCGAGAGACCCAGTACTTC. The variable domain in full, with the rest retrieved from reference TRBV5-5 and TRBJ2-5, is DAGVTQSPTHLIKTRGQQVTLRCSPISGHKSVSWYQQVLGQGPQFIFQYYEKEERGRGNFPDRFSARQFPNYSSELNVNALLLGDSALYLCASSLDRDRGRETQYFGPGTRLLVL.

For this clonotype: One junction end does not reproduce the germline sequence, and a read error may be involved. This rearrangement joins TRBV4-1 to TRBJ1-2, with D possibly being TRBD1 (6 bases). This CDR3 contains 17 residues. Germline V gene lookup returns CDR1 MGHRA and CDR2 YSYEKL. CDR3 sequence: CVSSQVNRETRQGGYTF. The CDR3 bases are TGCGTCAGCAGCCAAGTCAACAGGGAGACCCGCCAGGGTGGCTACACCTTC.

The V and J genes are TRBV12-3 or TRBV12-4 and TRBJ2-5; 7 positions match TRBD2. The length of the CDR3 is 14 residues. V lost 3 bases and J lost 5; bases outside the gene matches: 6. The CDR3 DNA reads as TGTGCCAGCAGTTTCGCCGGGCGGGAGGAGACCCAGTACTTC. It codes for CASSFAGREETQYF.

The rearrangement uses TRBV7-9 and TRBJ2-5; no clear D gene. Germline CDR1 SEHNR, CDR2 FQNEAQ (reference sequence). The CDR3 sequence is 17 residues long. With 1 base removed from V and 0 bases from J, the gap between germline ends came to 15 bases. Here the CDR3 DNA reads TGTGCCAGCAGCTTAGGAGGCTGGCGGAGCCACCAAGAGACCCAGTACTTC. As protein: CASSLGGWRSHQETQYF.

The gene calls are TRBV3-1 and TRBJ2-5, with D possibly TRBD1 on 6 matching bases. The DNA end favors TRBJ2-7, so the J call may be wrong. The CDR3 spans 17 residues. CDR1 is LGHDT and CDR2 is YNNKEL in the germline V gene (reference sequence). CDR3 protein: CASSQKQRTDISYEQYF. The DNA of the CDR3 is TGTGCCAGCAGCCAAAAGCAGAGGACAGATATCTCCTACGAGCAGTACTTC.

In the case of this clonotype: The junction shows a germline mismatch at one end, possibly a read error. CDR3 in amino acids: CASSLELVSAYNGQFF. Here the CDR3 DNA reads TGTGCCAGCAGCTTAGAACTAGTTTCGGCCTACAATGGGCAGTTCTTC. The V and J genes are TRBV7-2 and TRBJ2-5; D might be TRBD2 (5 bases). With the DNA end fitting TRBJ2-1 better, the J assignment may be wrong. Looked up from germline, CDR1 is SGHTA and CDR2 is FQGNSA. This CDR3 is built from 16 residues.